This TCR beta chain was identified in a study of blood T cells in healthy people across ages. Every participating donor contributed roughly 11 milliliters of peripheral blood through a draw. This clonotype was counted a few times. Its target is unknown. Then a second PCR, running roughly 6 to 11 cycles, was carried out with a sample-barcoded 5' primer and a J-beta primer mix. In TCRdb, the 5' RACE reads were re-called with MiXCR into one record per CDR3 protein. This sample has 1.5 million to 2 million distinct CDR3 sequences, with 28% found just once. Germline CDR1 is SGHVS and CDR2 is FNYEAQ. This CDR3 contains 15 residues. V lost 5 bases and J lost 8, with 18 bases in between. General study findings and limits: When set beside aged donors, long-lived donors presented more naive CD4+ cells and higher diversity.

J is TRBJ1-4 and V is TRBV7-6; D is possibly TRBD1 (5 bases). This receptor was identified in a woman in her thirties in good health. Sequences were obtained from blood. CDR3 region: CASSPRGGVDEKLFF. The CDR3 DNA is TGTGCCAGCAGCCCTCGTGGAGGGGTGGACGAAAAACTGTTTTTT.